These 15 T cell receptor beta chains were sequenced from one sample in a study of CD8 T cells in Susac syndrome. With random hexamers, reverse transcription was performed on roughly 0.5 to 1 ug of RNA. TCRdb re-called the immunoSEQ multiplex PCR reads through MiXCR, storing one row per CDR3 protein. The sample carries over 140,000 distinct CDR3 sequences, roughly 94% recorded once. Sequencing was performed on CD4+ T cells from PBMCs. These receptors were collected from a human donor with Susac syndrome.

The gene calls are TRBV3-1 and TRBJ1-2; D call uncertain. The ends were cut back, 4 bases at V and 3 bases at J, with 12 bases in the middle. Looked up from germline, CDR1 is LGHDT and CDR2 is YNNKEL (reference sequence). This CDR3 has 14 residues. Written as DNA, the CDR3 is TGTGCCAGCAGCCCGGGAAGGGTGGACTATGGCTACACCTTC. Its translation is CASSPGRVDYGYTF.

The J gene is TRBJ2-2, the V gene TRBV25-1; D may be TRBD1 or TRBD2 (5 bases each). The V gene lost 3 bases and the J gene lost 6 bases, with 5 bases spanning the gap. CDR1 and CDR2 from the germline V gene are MGHDK and SYGVNS. The CDR3 extends over 12 amino acids. The CDR3 reads CASSEGAGELFF. CDR3 in DNA: TGTGCCAGCAGTGAGGGGGCCGGGGAGCTGTTTTTT.

The chain combines TRBV20-1 with TRBJ1-2; D unclear. This CDR3 is built from 11 residues. Germline V gives CDR1 DFQATT, CDR2 SNEGSKA (reference sequence). Trimming cost V 4 bases and J 7 bases, with 10 bases left between them. DNA of the CDR3: TGCAGTGCTAACGGGGAGGGTGGCTACACCTTC. Translation: CSANGEGGYTF.

This clonotype has just one count. V and J are TRBV9 and TRBJ1-5; no reliable D call. Germline CDR1 and CDR2: SGDLS and YYNGEE. Between the trimmed V and J ends, which lost 0 bases and 7 bases, there was a span of 11 bases. The CDR3 totals 14 residues. The CDR3 loop reads CASSVDGMGQPQHF. In nucleotides, the CDR3 is TGTGCCAGCAGCGTAGATGGGATGGGCCAGCCCCAGCATTTT.

The J gene is TRBJ2-5, the V gene TRBV20-1, with TRBD1 matching over 12 bases. The CDR3 consists of 17 residues. In germline, CDR1 is DFQATT, CDR2 SNEGSKA (reference sequence). V was pared by 3 bases and J by 5 bases, with 13 bases of the junction left unmatched. This CDR3 reads CSARSPGTGGLGETQYF. The DNA of the CDR3 is TGCAGTGCTAGGAGCCCCGGGACAGGGGGCCTTGGGGAGACCCAGTACTTC.

The chain is built from TRBV20-1 and TRBJ2-2; no clear D. This CDR3 has 13 residues. V lost 5 bases and J 7 bases, leaving 14 bases between the germline ends. Germline V gene sequence: CDR1 DFQATT, CDR2 SNEGSKA (reference sequence). CDR3 sequence: CSAYQKRGGELFF. The CDR3 nucleotides read TGCAGTGCTTACCAGAAGCGCGGCGGGGAGCTGTTTTTT.

This chain links TRBV19 with TRBJ1-1; D gene ambiguous. The germline gives CDR1 LNHDA, CDR2 SQIVND (reference sequence). V was pared by 2 bases and J by 5 bases, with 15 bases between. The CDR3 has 15 amino acids. This chain's CDR3 is CASSILPGRETEAFF. DNA for the CDR3: TGTGCCAGTAGTATACTTCCCGGACGAGAAACTGAAGCTTTCTTT.

The V call is TRBV29-1, the J call TRBJ2-7; 7 positions match TRBD1. Trimming cost V 6 bases and J 1 base; bases outside gene matches: 24. The CDR3 covers 19 residues. Germline CDR1 reads SQVTM; CDR2 reads ANQGSEA. In nucleotides, the CDR3 is TGCAGCGTCGCACCGAATTGGGCGTCCGGGACAGCCTTATCCTACGAGCAGTACTTC. Amino acids: CSVAPNWASGTALSYEQYF.

The gene calls are TRBV18 and TRBJ2-5; D is uncertain. The CDR3 loop spans 13 amino acids. Germline V gives CDR1 KGHSH, CDR2 LQKENI. The V and J ends lost 3 bases and 2 bases respectively, with 7 bases between them. CDR3 sequence: CASSPYIQETQYF. CDR3 bases: TGTGCCAGCTCACCGTACATTCAAGAGACCCAGTACTTC. The full variable domain, in which reference TRBV18 and TRBJ2-5 provide the parts outside the CDR3, is NAGVMQNPRHLVRRRGQEARLRCSPMKGHSHVYWYRQLPEEGLKFMVYLQKENIIDESGMPKERFSAEFPKEGPSILRIQQVVRGDSAAYFCASSPYIQETQYFGPGTRLLVL.

The J gene is TRBJ2-1, the V gene TRBV9, with 8 bases matching TRBD1. V was clipped by 3 bases and J by 7 bases; unmatched bases: 12. This CDR3 comprises 16 residues. Germline-derived CDR1 and CDR2 are SGDLS and YYNGEE. The CDR3 region is CASSERQGILRNEQFF. The DNA for the CDR3 is TGTGCCAGCAGCGAGAGACAGGGGATCCTTCGGAATGAGCAGTTCTTC.

The chain uses TRBV28 and TRBJ1-2, with 12 bases that match TRBD1. With V trimmed by 3 bases and J by 1 base, 3 bases remained unmatched. The CDR3 loop spans 16 amino acids. The germline CDR1 and CDR2 sequences are MDHEN and SYDVKM. CDR3 sequence: CASSLGQGAGNYGYTF. CDR3 sequence (DNA): TGTGCCAGCAGTTTGGGACAGGGGGCCGGTAACTATGGCTACACCTTC.

The rearrangement links TRBV30 to TRBJ1-2; D call uncertain. The CDR3 consists of 13 residues. Germline CDR1 reads GTSNPN; CDR2 reads SVGIG (reference sequence). The germline V and J ends were trimmed by 4 bases and 2 bases, with 11 bases remaining between them. This CDR3 reads CAWTADFNYGYTF. For the CDR3, the DNA is TGTGCCTGGACGGCAGATTTCAACTATGGCTACACCTTC. The complete variable domain, with remaining parts taken from reference TRBV30 and TRBJ1-2, reads SQTIHQWPATLVQPVGSPLSLECTVEGTSNPNLYWYRQAAGRGLQLLFYSVGIGQISSEVPQNLSASRPQDRQFILSSKKLLLSDSGFYLCAWTADFNYGYTFGSGTRLTVV.

A remark on this clonotype: At one end the junction does not follow the germline gene, possibly because of a read error. The V and J genes are TRBV7-7 and TRBJ2-6; the D is unclear. CDR3 size: 15 residues. From germline, CDR1 is SSHAT and CDR2 FNYEAQ (reference sequence). CDR3 protein: CASSSDRSGANVLTF. CDR3 coding DNA: TGTGCTAGCAGCTCGGACCGCTCTGGGGCCAACGTCCTGACTTTC.

The chain recombines TRBV27 with TRBJ2-2; 8 positions match TRBD1. CDR1 MNHEY and CDR2 SMNVEV come from the germline V gene (reference sequence). The CDR3 covers 16 residues. The V segment lost 3 bases and the J segment 9 bases; nucleotides outside the gene matches: 12. Written as DNA, the CDR3 is TGTGCCAGCAGTTTCTCCCCGGGACAGGCCTCAAGGGAGCTGTTTTTT. Translated, it gives CASSFSPGQASRELFF.

This clonotype appeared a few times. In nucleotides, the CDR3 is TGTGCCAGCAGCGGGACAGTGACCTACGAGCAGTACTTC. Protein product: CASSGTVTYEQYF. The V call is TRBV7-9, the J call TRBJ2-7; 7 nucleotides match TRBD1. CDR3 length equals 13 residues. V trimming: 5 bases; J trimming: 2 bases; junction bases outside the gene matches: 3. Germline V gene sequence: CDR1 SEHNR, CDR2 FQNEAQ (reference sequence).